This T cell receptor beta chain was documented in a study of T cell repertoires in cytomegalovirus infection. Study at large: Both recently identified HLA-C-restricted and well-studied HLA-B-restricted CMV epitopes were used in the study. Indicated by public TCR beta signatures were CMV infection and matching HLA type. Study-wide points: CMV carriers with the relevant HLA were identified by cumulative public TCR beta family frequency. HLA-C-restricted CMV clonotypes gave the most frequent clonotype in two of eight donors.

Germline V gene data show CDR1 as SGHTA and CDR2 as FQGNSA. The CDR3 is 14 residues long. With 4 bases clipped from V and 2 bases from J, the junction kept 1 base outside the gene matches. TCRdb reprocessed the reads with MiXCR, giving one entry per CDR3 protein. The sample shows about 700,000 distinct CDR3 sequences, 30% to 40% of them seen only once. This clonotype was seen repeatedly, ten times or more. No antigen is known for it. The V and J genes are TRBV7-2 and TRBJ2-7; TRBD1 aligns across 11 bases. This TCR came from a human donor in good health (CMV status not recorded). Some clones in this sample may be carry-over from other donors' samples. Sequencing used cultured PBMCs, obtained from culture after CMV antigen stimulation. CDR3 residues: CASSSGQGAYEQYF. The DNA of the CDR3 is TGTGCCAGCAGCTCGGGACAGGGGGCCTACGAGCAGTACTTC. The full variable domain, in which reference TRBV7-2 and TRBJ2-7 provide the parts outside the CDR3, is GAGVSQSPSNKVTEKGKDVELRCDPISGHTALYWYRQSLGQGLEFLIYFQGNSAPDKSGLPSDRFSAERTGGSVSTLTIQRTQQEDSAVYLCASSSGQGAYEQYFGPGTRLTVT.